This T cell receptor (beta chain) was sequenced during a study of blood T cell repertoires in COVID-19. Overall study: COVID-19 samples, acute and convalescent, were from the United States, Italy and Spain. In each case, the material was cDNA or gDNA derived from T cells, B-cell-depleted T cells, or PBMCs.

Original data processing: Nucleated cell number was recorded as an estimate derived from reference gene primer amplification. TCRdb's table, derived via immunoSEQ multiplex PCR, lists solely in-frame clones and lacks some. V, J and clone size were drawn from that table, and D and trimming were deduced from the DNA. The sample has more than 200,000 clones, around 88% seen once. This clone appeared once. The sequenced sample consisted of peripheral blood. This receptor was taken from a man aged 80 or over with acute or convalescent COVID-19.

The CDR3 is CASSYSTGNTNEQYF. CDR3 sequence (DNA): TGTGCCAGCAGTTACTCAACAGGGAATACGAACGAGCAGTACTTC. This chain uses TRBV6-5 with TRBJ2-7; maybe TRBD1 (6 bases). Looked up from germline, CDR1 is MNHEY and CDR2 is SVGAGI. Between the trimmed V and J ends, which lost 0 bases and 5 bases, there was a span of 14 bases. The CDR3 has 15 amino acids.